This T cell receptor (beta chain) was recorded in a study of T cells after yellow fever vaccination. The table lists this clonotype with many counts. TCRdb recomputed calls from the 5' RACE reads with MiXCR, one row per CDR3 protein. In the table there are some 250,000 distinct CDR3 sequences, 3.6% of which are singletons. The CDR3 sequence is 16 residues long. The germline gives CDR1 LGHNA, CDR2 YSLEER. The ends lost 3 bases at V and 8 bases at J; junction bases unmatched: 12. The J gene is TRBJ2-5, the V gene TRBV4-3, with 10 positions matching TRBD2. The origin of this receptor is a man aged 18 to 35 who received the YFV17D yellow fever vaccine. The material was PBMCs, obtained 15 days after the yellow fever booster vaccination. The CDR3 region is CASSQGLVLAGNTQYF. CDR3 DNA sequence: TGCGCCAGCAGCCAGGGGCTGGTACTAGCGGGAAACACCCAGTACTTC.